This T cell receptor beta chain originates from a study of human T cells and chemical hapten exposure listed by TCRdb under 2021. Looking at the study overall: For sensitization, 2% DPC in acetone was applied to a roughly 2 cm by roughly 2 cm area of upper inner arm skin. Throughout the approximately 24-week study period, patients were also given weekly therapeutic DPC doses on the scalp. Patch testing was performed on the upper back with Finn chambers containing 0.01% DPC, and the patch tests were scored after 6 days according to International Contact Dermatitis Research Group standards. Most of the patients in the cohort were female, and the cohort covered alopecia areata with under or over 50% scalp involvement, alopecia totalis and alopecia universalis. Libraries were combined into a pool for sequencing, and differences in TCR yield between samples came mainly from small differences in library volumes within the pool. In alopecia patients, the study followed how the peripheral blood TCR repertoire changed in vivo over primary and secondary sensitization to diphenylcyclopropenone (DPC), a hapten. Blood samples were taken from patients before sensitization (week 0) and at 2, 6 and about 24 weeks after DPC sensitization. Blood for TCR sequencing was provided by twenty-nine alopecia patients at one to four time points (pre-sensitization, 2, 6 and 24 weeks).

Library construction relied on RACE. Sequencing instrument: NextSeq 500. Library preparation attached unique molecular identifiers to individual cDNA molecules for quantitative, reproducible TCR counting. From each blood RNA sample, both TCR alpha and TCR beta chains were sequenced. Under the source paper's analysis protocol: A median of around 100,000 TCRs per sample was observed, with a range of 23,224 to 690,600. V, J and CDR3 annotation of the TCR reads was performed with the Decombinator software suite. For the PS versus PT1 abundance plots, all samples were subsampled to the same number of TCRs (28,000). Expanded TCRs were defined as absent before sensitization and observed at least eight times at the 2-week time point. Using fastp at Q25 and MiXCR, TCRdb reprocessed the public reads and kept productive beta chains. Each CDR3 protein gets just one entry, which takes the most common genes and DNA from the rows behind it. The V and J calls here are based on TCRdb, not the publication. The sample table contains more than 75,000 distinct CDR3 sequences; only one count was recorded for about a tenth of them. The ten largest clones capture 2% to 2.5% of the sample.

The time point label corresponds to: patch test 2, 6 weeks after DPC sensitization. The sample's treatment or condition label, in plain terms: therapeutic diphenylcyclopropenone sensitization with weekly scalp DPC. Blood at each patch-test visit was drawn before the patch test was applied. To be eligible, patients had to be aged 18 to 70, diagnosed with alopecia and judged suitable for DPC therapy, while pregnant patients were excluded. Unfractionated whole blood was collected in Tempus Blood RNA tubes, and total RNA was extracted from that blood. This clonotype showed up many times. Its target antigen remains unknown. Base qualities were left out, and no much larger clone turns up one base away. Overall results and qualifications from the work: Patch test score correlated positively with the number of PT1 expanded TCRs, reaching significance at thresholds 8, 16 and 32 but not at 4. Expanded TCRs formed significantly more large CDR3 similarity clusters than pre-sensitization or healthy control sets, consistent with antigen-driven responses. Repeated subsampling changed both the strength of the expansion versus patch-test correlation and the threshold at which that correlation became significant. The number of TCRs above 1 in 1000 frequency did not change with DPC sensitization; there was no evidence of global repertoire structure alterations. Because every patient had alopecia, a presumed autoimmune disease, the patients' immune response might differ from that of healthy individuals.

The sequences come from whole blood, collected in connection with sensitization to the hapten diphenylcyclopropenone (DPC). This TCR derives from a woman aged 25 to 39 with alopecia areata. Some clones in this sample may be carry-over from other donors' samples.

The DNA sequence follows: TGCGCCAGCAGCCGAGTCCCTTTAGCGGGAGGGCTCAATGAGCAGTTCTTC. The resulting protein is CASSRVPLAGGLNEQFF. This sequence uses TRBV4-1 and TRBJ2-1; the central 11 bases match TRBD2. V has 4 bases trimmed and J has 6 bases trimmed; junction bases matching no gene number 11. The CDR3 covers 17 residues, taking in both the cysteine and the phenylalanine. The CDR3 DNA has 51 bases and is translated from base 1. CDR1 MGHRA and CDR2 YSYEKL are derived from the germline V gene.